The present entry profiles one TCR beta chain with its context. The antigen is undetermined. The data were taken from a study of blood T cells in healthy people across ages. About the research overall: In model experiments, template switching was able to capture about one barcoded beta molecule for every two T cells that were present.

Then a second PCR, running about 7 to 11 cycles, was carried out with a sample-barcoded 5' primer and a J-beta primer mix. Sequencing of every sample gave 3 million or more CDR3-containing paired-end reads. TCRdb re-called the 5' RACE reads with MiXCR, one entry per CDR3 protein. Here the sample spans some 700,000 distinct CDR3 sequences, about a fifth being singletons. V was cut by 2 bases and J by 11 bases, with 15 bases left in between. Germline CDR1 KGHSH, CDR2 LQKENI. The CDR3 runs 13 residues. Study-wide results and caveats: TCR beta diversity, measured per million T cells, fell in a roughly linear way with age. Changes in expanded clonotypes were possibly confounded, as the CMV status of donors was unknown.

The sequence was obtained from a man between 65 and 85 years old in good health. Sequenced material: blood. The gene calls are TRBV18 and TRBJ1-1; D is possibly TRBD1 (6 bases). CDR3 bases: TGTGCCAGCTCACCAGCGAGGCAGGGGCACGCTTTCTTT. Its protein product is CASSPARQGHAFF. Full variable domain (missing parts from reference TRBV18 and TRBJ1-1): NAGVMQNPRHLVRRRGQEARLRCSPMKGHSHVYWYRQLPEEGLKFMVYLQKENIIDESGMPKERFSAEFPKEGPSILRIQQVVRGDSAAYFCASSPARQGHAFFGQGTRLTVV.